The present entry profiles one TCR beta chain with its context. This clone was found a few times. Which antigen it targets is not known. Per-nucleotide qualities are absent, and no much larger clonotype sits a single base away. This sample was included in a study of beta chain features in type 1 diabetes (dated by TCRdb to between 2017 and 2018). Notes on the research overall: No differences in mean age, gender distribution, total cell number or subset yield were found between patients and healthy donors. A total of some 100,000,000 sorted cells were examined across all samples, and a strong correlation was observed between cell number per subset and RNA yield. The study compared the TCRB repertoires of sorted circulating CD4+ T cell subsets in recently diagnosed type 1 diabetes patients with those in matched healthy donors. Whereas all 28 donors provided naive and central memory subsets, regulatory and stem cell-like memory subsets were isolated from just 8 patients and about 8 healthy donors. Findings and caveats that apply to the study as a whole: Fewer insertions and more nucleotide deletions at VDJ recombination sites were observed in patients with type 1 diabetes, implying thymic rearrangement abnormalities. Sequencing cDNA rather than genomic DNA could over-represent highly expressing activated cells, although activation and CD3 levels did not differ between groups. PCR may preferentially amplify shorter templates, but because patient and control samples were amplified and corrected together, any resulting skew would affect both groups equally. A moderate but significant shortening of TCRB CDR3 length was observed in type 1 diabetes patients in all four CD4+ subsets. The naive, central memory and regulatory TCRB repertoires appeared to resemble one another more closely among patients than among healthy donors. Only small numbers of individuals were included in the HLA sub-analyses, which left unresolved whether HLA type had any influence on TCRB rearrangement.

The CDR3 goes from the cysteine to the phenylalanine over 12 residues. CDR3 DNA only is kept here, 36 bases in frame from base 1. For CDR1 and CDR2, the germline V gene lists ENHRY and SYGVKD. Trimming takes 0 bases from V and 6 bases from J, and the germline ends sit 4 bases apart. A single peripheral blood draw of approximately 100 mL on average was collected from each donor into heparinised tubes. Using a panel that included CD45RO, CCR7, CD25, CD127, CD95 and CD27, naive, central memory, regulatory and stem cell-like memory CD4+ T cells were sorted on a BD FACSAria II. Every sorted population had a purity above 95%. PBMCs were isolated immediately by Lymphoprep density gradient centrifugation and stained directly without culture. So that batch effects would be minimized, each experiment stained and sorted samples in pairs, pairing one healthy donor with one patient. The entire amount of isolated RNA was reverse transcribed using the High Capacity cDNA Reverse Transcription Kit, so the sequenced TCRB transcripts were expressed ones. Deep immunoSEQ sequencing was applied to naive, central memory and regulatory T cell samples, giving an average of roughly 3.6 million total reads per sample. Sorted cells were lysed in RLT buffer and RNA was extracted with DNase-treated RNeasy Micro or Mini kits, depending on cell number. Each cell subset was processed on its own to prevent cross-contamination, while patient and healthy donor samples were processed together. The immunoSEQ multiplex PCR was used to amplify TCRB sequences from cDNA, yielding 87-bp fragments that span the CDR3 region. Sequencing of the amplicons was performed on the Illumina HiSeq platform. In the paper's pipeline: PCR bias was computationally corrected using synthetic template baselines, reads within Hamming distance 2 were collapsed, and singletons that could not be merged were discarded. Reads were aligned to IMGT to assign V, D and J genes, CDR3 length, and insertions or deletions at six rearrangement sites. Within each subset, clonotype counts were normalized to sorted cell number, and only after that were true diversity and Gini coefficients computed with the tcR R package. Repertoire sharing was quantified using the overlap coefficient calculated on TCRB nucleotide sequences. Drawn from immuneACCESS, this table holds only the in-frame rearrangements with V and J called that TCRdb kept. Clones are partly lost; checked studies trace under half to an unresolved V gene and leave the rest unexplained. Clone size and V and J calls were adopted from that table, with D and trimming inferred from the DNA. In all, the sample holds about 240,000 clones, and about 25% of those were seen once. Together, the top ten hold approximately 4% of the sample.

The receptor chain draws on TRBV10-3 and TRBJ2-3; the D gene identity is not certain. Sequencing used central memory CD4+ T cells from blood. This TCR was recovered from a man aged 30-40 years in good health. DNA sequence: TGTGCCATCAGTGAGTCAGGGGATACGCAGTATTTT. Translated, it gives CAISESGDTQYF.